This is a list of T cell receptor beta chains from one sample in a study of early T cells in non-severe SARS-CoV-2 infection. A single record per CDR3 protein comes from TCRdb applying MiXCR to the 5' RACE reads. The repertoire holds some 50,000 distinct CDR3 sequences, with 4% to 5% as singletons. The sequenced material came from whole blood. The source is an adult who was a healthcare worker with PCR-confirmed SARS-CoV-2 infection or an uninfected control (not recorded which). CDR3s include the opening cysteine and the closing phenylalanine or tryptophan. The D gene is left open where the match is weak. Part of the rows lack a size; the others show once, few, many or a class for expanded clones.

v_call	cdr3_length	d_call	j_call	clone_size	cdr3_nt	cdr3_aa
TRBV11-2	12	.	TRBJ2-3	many	TGTGCCAGCAGCTTAGCAGCAGATACGCAGTATTTT	CASSLAADTQYF
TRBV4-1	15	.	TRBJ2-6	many	TGCGCCAGCAGCCTTCTATTGTCTGGGGCCAACGTCCTGACTTTC	CASSLLLSGANVLTF
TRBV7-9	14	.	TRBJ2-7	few	TGTGCCAGCAGCTTAGCGGCAGGATCCTACGAGCAGTACTTC	CASSLAAGSYEQYF
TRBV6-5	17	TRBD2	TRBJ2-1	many	TGTGCCAGCAGTTACTACAAAACTAGCGGGAGTTACAATGAGCAGTTCTTC	CASSYYKTSGSYNEQFF
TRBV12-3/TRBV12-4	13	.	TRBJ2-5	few	TGTGCCAGCAGTTTACACTCTCAAGAGACCCAGTACTTC	CASSLHSQETQYF
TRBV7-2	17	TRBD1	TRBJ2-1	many	TGTGCCAGCAGCTTAGGAGGCAGGGGGCGATCCTACAATGAGCAGTTCTTC	CASSLGGRGRSYNEQFF
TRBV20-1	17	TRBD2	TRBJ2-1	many	TGCAGTGCCCTGCCAGCGGCGGGAGGGGTCGGAGTGAATGAGCAGTTCTTC	CSALPAAGGVGVNEQFF
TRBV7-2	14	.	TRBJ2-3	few	TGTGCCAGCAGCTTAGGCCCGGCCACAGATACGCAGTATTTT	CASSLGPATDTQYF
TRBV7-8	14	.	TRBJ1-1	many	TGTGCCAGCAGCTTAGATCAGTCCCACACTGAAGCTTTCTTT	CASSLDQSHTEAFF
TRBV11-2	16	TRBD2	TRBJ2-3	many	TGTGCCAGCGGCTACAGACTAGCGGGGAGCACAGATACGCAGTATTTT	CASGYRLAGSTDTQYF
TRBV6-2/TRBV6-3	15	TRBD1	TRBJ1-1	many	TGTGCCAGCAGTTACTTACAGGGGACCAACACTGAAGCTTTCTTT	CASSYLQGTNTEAFF
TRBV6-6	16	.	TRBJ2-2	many	TGTGCCAGCAGTTACCCTATCGCCCAGGGAGGAAGGGAGCTGTTTTTT	CASSYPIAQGGRELFF
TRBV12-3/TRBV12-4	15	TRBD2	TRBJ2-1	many	TGTGCCAGCACCCCATCGGGGGGGATTAACTATGAGCAGTTCTTC	CASTPSGGINYEQFF
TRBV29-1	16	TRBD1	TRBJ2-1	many	TGCAGCGTTGAAGATCGTGGCCAGGGGGCTGGCAATGAGCAGTTCTTC	CSVEDRGQGAGNEQFF
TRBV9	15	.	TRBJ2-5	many	TGTGCCAGCAGCGTAGGCGGCGGGATGTGGGAGACCCAGTACTTC	CASSVGGGMWETQYF
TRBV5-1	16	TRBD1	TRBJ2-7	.	TGCGCCAGCAGCTTGGGTTTCGGGACAGCAACCTACGAGCAGTACTTC	CASSLGFGTATYEQYF
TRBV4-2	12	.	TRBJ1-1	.	TGTGCCAGCAGCGGGGTGAACACTGAAGCTTTCTTT	CASSGVNTEAFF
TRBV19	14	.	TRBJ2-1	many	TGTGCCAGTAGTCCCCAAGCCGCGAACAATGAGCAGTTCTTC	CASSPQAANNEQFF
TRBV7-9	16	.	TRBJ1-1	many	TGTGCCAGCAGCTTAGAATTGGGGAGGGTGGACACTGAAGCTTTCTTT	CASSLELGRVDTEAFF
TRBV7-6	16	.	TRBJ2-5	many	TGTGCCAGCAGCTTAGAACTCCTAGCGCCCCAAGAGACCCAGTACTTC	CASSLELLAPQETQYF
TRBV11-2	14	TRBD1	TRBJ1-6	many	TGTGCCAGCAGCGGGACAGGGGATTCCTCACCCCTCCACTTT	CASSGTGDSSPLHF
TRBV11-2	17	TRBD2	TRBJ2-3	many	TGTGCCAGCAGCCTCCGGTCTAGCGGGGGCACGACAGATACGCAGTATTTT	CASSLRSSGGTTDTQYF
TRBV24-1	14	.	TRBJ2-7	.	TGTGCCACCAGTGATAGCGGCTACCTCTCCGAGCAGTACTTC	CATSDSGYLSEQYF
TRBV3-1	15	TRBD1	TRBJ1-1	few	TGTGCCAGCAGCCAGGCGACAGGGGGCTTCACTGAAGCTTTCTTT	CASSQATGGFTEAFF
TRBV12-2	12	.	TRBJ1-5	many	TGTGCAAGTCGCCTAGGGCGTCAGCCCCAGCATTTT	CASRLGRQPQHF
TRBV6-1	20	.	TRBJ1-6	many	TGTGCCAGCAGTGAAGGCGCAAGGGGATGGAGGACGATCTATAATTCACCCCTCCACTTT	CASSEGARGWRTIYNSPLHF
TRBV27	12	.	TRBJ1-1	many	TGTGCCAGTAGAGGGTTAGAGGAGGAAGCTTTCTTT	CASRGLEEEAFF
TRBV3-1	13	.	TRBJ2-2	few	TGTGCCAGCAGCGGAGCGAACACCGGGGAGCTGTTTTTT	CASSGANTGELFF
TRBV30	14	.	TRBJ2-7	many	TGTGCCTGGAGTGGGGGGGTTCACTCCTACGAGCAGTACTTC	CAWSGGVHSYEQYF
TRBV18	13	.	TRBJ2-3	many	TGTGCCAGCTCTTGGACAAGCACAGATACGCAGTATTTT	CASSWTSTDTQYF
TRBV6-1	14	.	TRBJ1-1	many	TGTGCCAGCAGAGCGGACAATGGGAACACTGAAGCTTTCTTT	CASRADNGNTEAFF
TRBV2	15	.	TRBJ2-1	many	TGTGCCAGCAGTCCAATAGGGATCTCGAACAATGAGCAGTTCTTC	CASSPIGISNNEQFF
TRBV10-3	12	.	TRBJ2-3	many	TGTGCCATCAGCACTAGCACAGATACGCAGTATTTT	CAISTSTDTQYF
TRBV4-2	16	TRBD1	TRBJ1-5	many	TGTGCCAGCAGCCAGGGGACAGGGCGAGTAGATCAGCCCCAGCATTTT	CASSQGTGRVDQPQHF
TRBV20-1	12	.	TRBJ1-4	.	TGCAGTGCTAGGTCCGATAATGAAAAACTGTTTTTT	CSARSDNEKLFF
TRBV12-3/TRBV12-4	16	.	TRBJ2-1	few	TGTGCCAGCAGTCCTGCTTTCTTACTCCGTTACAATGAGCAGTTCTTC	CASSPAFLLRYNEQFF
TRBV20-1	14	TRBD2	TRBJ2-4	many	TGCAGTGCTAGGCGGGGGGGCGAGGGAAACATTCAGTACTTC	CSARRGGEGNIQYF
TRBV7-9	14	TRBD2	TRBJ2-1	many	TGTGCCAGCAGCCGCGGGGGGACCTACAATGAGCAGTTCTTC	CASSRGGTYNEQFF
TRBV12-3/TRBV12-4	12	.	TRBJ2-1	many	TGTGCCAGCAGTCCAGGCGGTACTGAGCAGTTCTTC	CASSPGGTEQFF
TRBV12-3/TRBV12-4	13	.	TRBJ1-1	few	TGTGCCAGCAGCCCGGGCCCGAACACTGAAGCTTTCTTT	CASSPGPNTEAFF